This TCR beta chain was sequenced during a study of T cells in Graves' hyperthyroidism and ophthalmopathy. Broader study findings: Blood also held most thyroid clonotypes expanded beyond 0.001. Ophthalmopathy cases were set apart from stable hyperthyroidism by a 13 V-J model.

Researchers took RNA transcripts and amplified the TCR beta CDR3 regions from them. TCR CDR3 underwent first-round RT-PCR with the HTBI primer set. One entry per CDR3 protein, called by TCRdb with MiXCR from the multiplex PCR reads. The table records over 300,000 distinct CDR3 sequences, roughly 13% of them present only once. There are 16 residues in the CDR3. CDR1 is SGHRS, CDR2 YFSETQ, per germline. Only a few counts were recorded for this clonotype. Its antigen is unknown. At one end, the junction sequence differs from germline, possibly due to a read error. Patients with ophthalmopathy all had a Clinical Activity Score of at least 3, a NOSPECS grade of at least 4 and duration under 3 months.

The sequenced material came from blood. This clonotype was obtained from a woman aged 35 to 49 with Graves' ophthalmopathy. This rearrangement joins TRBV5-1 to TRBJ2-7; D might be TRBD1 or TRBD2, each matching 6 bases. The CDR3 spells CASSGRGLEGSYEQHF. The CDR3 bases are TGCGCCAGCAGCGGCCGGGGGCTAGAAGGCTCCTACGAGCAGCACTTC. The complete variable domain, with remaining parts taken from reference TRBV5-1 and TRBJ2-7, reads KAGVTQTPRYLIKTRGQQVTLSCSPISGHRSVSWYQQTPGQGLQFLFEYFSETQRNKGNFPGRFSGRQFSNSRSEMNVSTLELGDSALYLCASSGRGLEGSYEQHFGPGTRLTVT.